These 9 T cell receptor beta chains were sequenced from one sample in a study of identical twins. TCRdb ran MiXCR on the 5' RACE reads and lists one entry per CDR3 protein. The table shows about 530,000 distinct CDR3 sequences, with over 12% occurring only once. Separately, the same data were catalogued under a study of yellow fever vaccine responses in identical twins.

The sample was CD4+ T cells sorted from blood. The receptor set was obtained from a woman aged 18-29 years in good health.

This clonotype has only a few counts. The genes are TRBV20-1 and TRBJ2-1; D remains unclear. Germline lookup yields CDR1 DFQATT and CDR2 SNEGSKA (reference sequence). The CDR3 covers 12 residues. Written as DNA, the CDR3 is TGCAGCAGCTGGTCGACCCACAATGAGCAGTTCTTC. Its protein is CSSWSTHNEQFF.

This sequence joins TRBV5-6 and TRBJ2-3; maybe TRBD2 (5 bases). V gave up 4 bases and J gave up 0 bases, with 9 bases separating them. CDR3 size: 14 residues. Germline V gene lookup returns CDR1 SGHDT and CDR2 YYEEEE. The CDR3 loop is CASSRRGSTDTQYF. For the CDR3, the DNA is TGTGCCAGCAGCCGCCGGGGAAGCACAGATACGCAGTATTTT. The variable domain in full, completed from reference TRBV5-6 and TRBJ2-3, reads DAGVTQSPTHLIKTRGQQVTLRCSPKSGHDTVSWYQQALGQGPQFIFQYYEEEERQRGNFPDRFSGHQFPNYSSELNVNALLLGDSALYLCASSRRGSTDTQYFGPGTRLTVL.

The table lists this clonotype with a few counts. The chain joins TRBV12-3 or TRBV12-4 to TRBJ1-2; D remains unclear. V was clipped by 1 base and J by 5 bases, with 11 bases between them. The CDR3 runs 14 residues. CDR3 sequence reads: CASSLVVGIYGYTF. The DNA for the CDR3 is TGTGCCAGCAGTTTAGTCGTCGGGATTTATGGCTACACCTTC.

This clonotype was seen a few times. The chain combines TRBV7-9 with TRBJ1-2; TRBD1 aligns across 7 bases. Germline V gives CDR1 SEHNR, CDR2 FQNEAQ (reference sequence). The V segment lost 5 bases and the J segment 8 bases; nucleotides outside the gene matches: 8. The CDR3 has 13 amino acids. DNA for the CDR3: TGTGCCAGCAGCCTGACAGGGCCGGGGGGCTACACCTTC. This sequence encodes CASSLTGPGGYTF. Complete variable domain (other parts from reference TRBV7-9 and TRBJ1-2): DTGVSQNPRHKITKRGQNVTFRCDPISEHNRLYWYRQTLGQGPEFLTYFQNEAQLEKSRLLSDRFSAERPKGSFSTLEIQRTEQGDSAMYLCASSLTGPGGYTFGSGTRLTVV.

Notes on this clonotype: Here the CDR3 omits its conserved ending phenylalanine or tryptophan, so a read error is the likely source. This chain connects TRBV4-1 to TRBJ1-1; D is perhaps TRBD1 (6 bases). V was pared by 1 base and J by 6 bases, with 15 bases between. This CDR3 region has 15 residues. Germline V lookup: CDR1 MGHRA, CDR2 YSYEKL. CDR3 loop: CASSQGSRGHPEAFL. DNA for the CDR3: TGCGCCAGCAGCCAAGGTAGTCGGGGGCACCCTGAAGCTTTCCTT.

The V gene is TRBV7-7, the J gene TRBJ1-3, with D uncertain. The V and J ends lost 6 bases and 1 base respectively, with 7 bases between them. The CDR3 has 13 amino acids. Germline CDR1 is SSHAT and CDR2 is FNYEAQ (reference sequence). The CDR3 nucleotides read TGTGCCAGCAGTTCCGCATCTGGAAACACCATATATTTT. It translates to CASSSASGNTIYF.

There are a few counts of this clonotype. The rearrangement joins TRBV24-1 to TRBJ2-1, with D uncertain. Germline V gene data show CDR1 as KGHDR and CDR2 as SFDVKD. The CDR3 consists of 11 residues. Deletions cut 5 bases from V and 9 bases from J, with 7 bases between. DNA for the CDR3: TGTGCCACCAGTGGCGGTAGTGAGCAGTTCTTC. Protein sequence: CATSGGSEQFF.

The CDR3 DNA is TGTGCCAGCAGTGACGGACAGTTGGACTACAATGAGCAGTTCTTC. Translated: CASSDGQLDYNEQFF. This sequence joins TRBV6-1 and TRBJ2-1; perhaps TRBD1 as D (6 bases). This CDR3 has 15 residues. Germline CDR1 reads MNHNS; CDR2 reads SASEGT. V lost 3 bases and J lost 3, with 12 bases in between.

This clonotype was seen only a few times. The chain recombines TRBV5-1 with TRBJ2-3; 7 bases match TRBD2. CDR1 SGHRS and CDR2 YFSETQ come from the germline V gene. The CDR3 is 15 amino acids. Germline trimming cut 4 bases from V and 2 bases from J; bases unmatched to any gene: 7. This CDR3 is CASSEWGDYTDTQYF. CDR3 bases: TGCGCCAGCAGCGAATGGGGGGACTACACAGATACGCAGTATTTT.